This is a list of T cell receptor beta chains from one sample in a study of control samples from healthy donors and cancer patients. Method: immunoSEQ multiplex PCR; TCRdb's copy keeps in-frame clones and lacks some. The sample holds around 110,000 clones; 85% to 90% are singletons and the top ten take approximately 1.1%. The source material was PBMCs. These receptors were obtained from a woman aged 50 to 60 with colorectal cancer. The CDR3 runs from the conserved cysteine through the conserved F or W. A D gene is named only where the DNA matches it firmly. Not every row has a clone size; where given, it reads once, few, many or a size class.

>TRBJ1-2|TRBD1|TRBV5-1|.
CASTLTGGAPGYTF
TGCGCCAGCACTCTGACAGGGGGCGCACCTGGCTACACCTTC
>TRBJ1-2|TRBD1|TRBV9|few
CASSVERTGLTF
TGTGCCAGCAGCGTAGAGAGGACAGGGTTAACCTTC
>TRBJ1-2|TRBD1|TRBV20-1|few
CSASRRGLDYGYTF
TGCAGTGCTAGTCGTAGGGGGCTCGACTATGGCTACACCTTC
>TRBJ2-7|.|TRBV6-1|.
CASSDSFAPTEQYF
TGTGCCAGCAGTGATTCGTTCGCTCCGACGGAGCAGTACTTC
>TRBJ1-6|TRBD1|TRBV7-3|.
CASSWGQGHSPLHF
TGTGCCAGCAGCTGGGGACAGGGCCATTCACCCCTCCACTTT
>TRBJ2-1|.|TRBV6-5|.
CASSYDRAYNEQFF
TGTGCCAGCAGTTACGACAGAGCCTACAATGAGCAGTTCTTC
>TRBJ2-7|TRBD2|TRBV27|.
CASSRKGLAEFYEQYF
TGTGCCAGCAGTCGTAAGGGCCTAGCGGAATTCTACGAGCAGTACTTC
>TRBJ1-2|.|TRBV20-1|.
CSARAGDGYTF
TGCAGTGCTAGAGCAGGGGATGGCTACACCTTC
>TRBJ1-1|TRBD1|TRBV5-1|.
CASMVGGFTNTEAFF
TGCGCCAGCATGGTAGGGGGCTTTACGAACACTGAAGCTTTCTTT
>TRBJ2-7|.|TRBV7-2|.
CASSLTAGLTPYEQYF
TGTGCCAGCAGCTTGACCGCGGGACTCACCCCCTACGAGCAGTACTTC
>TRBJ2-2|TRBD2|TRBV7-9|.
CASSLGTSGFTAGELFF
TGTGCCAGCAGCTTAGGGACTAGCGGGTTTACCGCCGGGGAGCTGTTTTTT
>TRBJ1-1|.|TRBV27|.
CASRQRDHTEAFF
TGTGCCAGCAGGCAAAGGGATCACACTGAAGCTTTCTTT
>TRBJ1-1|.|TRBV6-5|.
CASSYGPPNTEAFF
TGTGCCAGCAGTTACGGCCCACCGAACACTGAAGCTTTCTTT
>TRBJ2-7|TRBD2|TRBV3-1/TRBV3-2|once
CASSHGSGGSREQYF
TGTGCCAGCAGCCACGGCAGCGGGGGGAGTAGGGAGCAGTACTTC
>TRBJ1-1|TRBD1|TRBV2|.
CASGDPGQVRGEAFF
TGTGCCAGCGGTGACCCCGGACAGGTTCGGGGTGAAGCTTTCTTT
>TRBJ1-4|.|TRBV9|.
CASSPGNSLVKLFF
TGTGCCAGCAGCCCCGGCAACAGTTTAGTAAAACTGTTTTTT
>TRBJ2-1|.|TRBV5-8|once
CASRRGSGEQFF
TGTGCCAGCAGGCGTGGTTCGGGTGAGCAGTTCTTC
>TRBJ2-4|.|TRBV2|.
CASSAGHINIQYF
TGTGCCAGCAGCGCGGGACACATAAACATTCAGTACTTC
>TRBJ1-1|.|TRBV20-1|.
CSARVGTEAFF
TGCAGTGCTAGGGTTGGCACTGAAGCTTTCTTT
>TRBJ1-1|.|TRBV27|.
CASSPADYGTEAFF
TGTGCCAGCAGCCCCGCGGACTATGGGACTGAAGCTTTCTTT
>TRBJ2-1|.|TRBV7-9|.
CASSFRAGNEQFF
TGTGCCAGCAGCTTCAGGGCGGGGAATGAGCAGTTCTTC
>TRBJ1-4|.|TRBV11-2|.
CASGRDHNEKLFF
TGTGCCAGCGGAAGGGACCATAATGAAAAACTGTTTTTT
>TRBJ1-5|.|TRBV27|once
CASSSGYSNQPQHF
TGTGCCAGCAGTTCCGGATATAGCAATCAGCCCCAGCATTTT
>TRBJ1-5|TRBD1|TRBV7-2|.
CASSTDRVGNQPQHF
TGTGCCAGCAGCACGGACAGGGTGGGCAATCAGCCCCAGCATTTT
>TRBJ2-4|TRBD1|TRBV19|.
CASSSRQGEGSVQYF
TGTGCCAGTAGTTCGCGACAGGGCGAAGGGAGTGTTCAGTACTTC
>TRBJ2-7|.|TRBV28|.
CASSLYFGYEQYF
TGTGCCAGCAGTTTATATTTCGGATACGAGCAGTACTTC
>TRBJ2-1|TRBD2|TRBV7-2|.
CASSLGLAGAPYNEQFF
TGTGCCAGCAGCTTAGGACTAGCGGGAGCTCCCTACAATGAGCAGTTCTTC
>TRBJ2-7|.|TRBV7-3|.
CASSPGYNYEQYF
TGTGCCAGCAGCCCCGGGTATAATTACGAGCAGTACTTC
>TRBJ2-1|.|TRBV9|.
CASSVGEYNEQFF
TGTGCCAGCAGCGTCGGGGAATACAATGAGCAGTTCTTC